Following are 20 T cell receptor beta chains from one sample sequenced in a study of T cell responses to AZD1222 COVID-19 vaccine. Assay used: immunoSEQ multiplex PCR; TCRdb lists only in-frame clones, some missing. This table holds more than 80,000 clones, 80% to 90% found once. This specimen was peripheral blood, taken 28 days after the second AZD1222 dose. These receptors all stem from an adult who received the AZD1222 COVID-19 vaccine.

Note on this clone: Other nucleotide sequences in the sample specify the same CDR3. V usage is TRBV30 and J usage is TRBJ1-6; D is perhaps TRBD1 (6 bases). The V and J ends lost 0 bases and 7 bases respectively, with 10 bases between them. The CDR3 contains 14 residues. Germline V gives CDR1 GTSNPN, CDR2 SVGIG (reference sequence). CDR3 residues: CAWSVGQGNSPLHF. For the CDR3, the DNA is TGTGCCTGGAGTGTGGGGCAGGGGAATTCACCCCTCCACTTT.

The sample holds many counts of this clone. CDR3 coding DNA: TGTGCCAGCAGTGAAGGGGGACTAGGGGCGGAGACCCAGTACTTC. Translating gives CASSEGGLGAETQYF. This chain joins TRBV6-1 and TRBJ2-5; the match to TRBD2 covers 8 bases. Germline V CDR1 and CDR2: MNHNS, SASEGT. The junction had 6 bases not matched to a gene; V was cut back by 1 base and J by 5 bases. The CDR3 covers 15 residues.

V usage is TRBV6-4 and J usage is TRBJ1-6; 7 bases line up with TRBD1. Germline V CDR1 and CDR2: MRHNA, SNTAGT. This CDR3 is 16 amino acids long. The ends lost 6 bases at V and 7 bases at J; junction bases unmatched: 12. The CDR3 DNA reads as TGTGCCAGCAGCGAACTCGGTCTAGGGGGCAATTCACCCCTCCACTTT. Residues: CASSELGLGGNSPLHF.

This chain links TRBV4-3 with TRBJ2-1; D is uncertain. The CDR3 has 13 residues. Germline V gene data show CDR1 as LGHNA and CDR2 as YSLEER. The V end lost 0 bases, the J end lost 9 bases, and 9 bases lay between the germline ends. The CDR3 sequence: CASSQDALGEQFF. CDR3 nucleotide sequence: TGCGCCAGCAGCCAAGATGCTCTAGGTGAGCAGTTCTTC.

The chain couples TRBV5-1 to TRBJ1-2; weak D call: TRBD1 (5 bases). Trimming pared 0 bases from V and 2 bases from J, leaving 11 bases between. This CDR3 is built from 15 residues. Germline V gene sequence: CDR1 SGHRS, CDR2 YFSETQ. The CDR3 nucleotides are TGCGCCAGCAGCTTGGAGTTGGAGGGGAACTATGGCTACACCTTC. This translates into CASSLELEGNYGYTF.

The chain uses TRBV6-5 and TRBJ2-7; maybe TRBD2 (6 bases). Germline lookup yields CDR1 MNHEY and CDR2 SVGAGI. Deletions cut 5 bases from V and 3 bases from J, with 14 bases between. CDR3 size: 14 residues. The CDR3 bases are TGTGCCAGCAGTCCATACGGGACTCACTACGAGCAGTACTTC. Residues: CASSPYGTHYEQYF.

The genes are TRBV28 and TRBJ1-2; 10 bases line up with TRBD1. This CDR3 spans 15 amino acids. Germline V gene sequence: CDR1 MDHEN, CDR2 SYDVKM. V shed 3 bases and J 4 bases; nucleotides not matched to a gene: 5. Written as DNA, the CDR3 is TGTGCCAGCAGTTTTAGGGACAGGGGAAGCTATGGCTACACCTTC. Its translation: CASSFRDRGSYGYTF.

This sequence joins TRBV19 and TRBJ1-4; D remains ambiguous. Germline CDR1 reads LNHDA; CDR2 reads SQIVND (reference sequence). Trimming left V 3 bases short and J 0 bases short, with 8 bases between. CDR3 length: 15 amino acids. CDR3 nucleotides: TGTGCCAGTAGTATCTCGGGGACAACTAATGAAAAACTGTTTTTT. This translates into CASSISGTTNEKLFF.

This clone has only one observation. This chain uses TRBV7-9 with TRBJ2-3; 7 positions match TRBD2. This CDR3 contains 14 residues. V shed 5 bases, J shed 1 base, and the junction held 3 bases outside the gene matches. Germline V lookup: CDR1 SEHNR, CDR2 FQNEAQ (reference sequence). The CDR3 nucleotides are TGTGCCAGCAGCCCAAGCGGGGGCACAGATACGCAGTATTTT. Translating gives CASSPSGGTDTQYF. Full variable domain (remainder filled in from reference TRBV7-9 and TRBJ2-3): DTGVSQNPRHKITKRGQNVTFRCDPISEHNRLYWYRQTLGQGPEFLTYFQNEAQLEKSRLLSDRFSAERPKGSFSTLEIQRTEQGDSAMYLCASSPSGGTDTQYFGPGTRLTVL.

CDR3 DNA: TGTGCCAGCAGCTTGGGGGACCCGAATTCACCCCTCCACTTT. It specifies CASSLGDPNSPLHF. This chain uses TRBV7-8 with TRBJ1-6; perhaps TRBD1 as D (5 bases). V was cut by 3 bases and J by 7 bases, with 10 bases left in between. Per germline, CDR1 SGHVS and CDR2 FQNEAQ. The length of the CDR3 is 14 residues.

CDR3: CASSQESGNQPQHF. The CDR3 nucleotides read TGTGCCAGCAGCCAAGAGTCTGGCAATCAGCCCCAGCATTTT. The chain employs TRBV4-2 and TRBJ1-5; D is undetermined. This CDR3 is 14 amino acids long. Germline V gene data show CDR1 as LGHNA and CDR2 as YNFKEQ. With 0 bases removed from V and 2 bases from J, the gap between germline ends came to 5 bases.

V and J are TRBV2 and TRBJ2-3; D call uncertain. V shed 8 bases and J shed 2 bases, with 11 bases lying between them. The CDR3 length is 13 residues. Germline-derived CDR1 and CDR2 are SNHLY and FYNNEI. The CDR3 DNA is TGTGCCAGCGGGTGGGAACACACAGATACGCAGTATTTT. Translated: CASGWEHTDTQYF.

The chain couples TRBV19 to TRBJ1-5; maybe TRBD1 (6 bases). This CDR3 has 16 amino acids. V was trimmed by 3 bases and J by 6 bases, leaving 18 bases between them. In germline, CDR1 is LNHDA, CDR2 SQIVND (reference sequence). CDR3 sequence (DNA): TGTGCCAGTAGTATCCTTTCGGGGGGCGCAGGTCAGCCCCAGCATTTT. This sequence encodes CASSILSGGAGQPQHF. Full variable domain (rest looked up from reference TRBV19 and TRBJ1-5): DGGITQSPKYLFRKEGQNVTLSCEQNLNHDAMYWYRQDPGQGLRLIYYSQIVNDFQKGDIAEGYSVSREKKESFPLTVTSAQKNPTAFYLCASSILSGGAGQPQHFGDGTRLSIL.

V is TRBV7-2 and J is TRBJ2-7; D is unclear. Germline CDR1 reads SGHTA; CDR2 reads FQGNSA. Between the trimmed V and J ends, which lost 1 base and 2 bases, there was a span of 12 bases. The CDR3 has 15 residues. CDR3 DNA sequence: TGTGCCAGCAGCTTAGGGCTTCTCAGTACCTACGAGCAGTACTTC. The encoded protein is CASSLGLLSTYEQYF. Supplemented by reference TRBV7-2 and TRBJ2-7, the full variable domain reads GAGVSQSPSNKVTEKGKDVELRCDPISGHTALYWYRQSLGQGLEFLIYFQGNSAPDKSGLPSDRFSAERTGGSVSTLTIQRTQQEDSAVYLCASSLGLLSTYEQYFGPGTRLTVT.

The V and J genes are TRBV4-1 and TRBJ2-3; possible D gene TRBD1, 5 bases. The CDR3 totals 17 residues. Germline lookup yields CDR1 MGHRA and CDR2 YSYEKL. The V end lost 1 base, the J end lost 0 bases, and 14 bases lay between the germline ends. The CDR3 DNA sequence: TGCGCCAGCAGCCAAGGAGTTGGGGCCACTAGCACAGATACGCAGTATTTT. The encoded protein is CASSQGVGATSTDTQYF.

The rearrangement joins TRBV27 to TRBJ2-7; 7 bases fit TRBD1. The CDR3 sequence is 12 residues long. The V segment lost 6 bases and the J segment 6 bases; nucleotides outside the gene matches: 5. CDR1 is MNHEY and CDR2 is SMNVEV in the germline V gene (reference sequence). The CDR3 DNA is TGTGCCAGCAGCTCAAGACAGGGCGAGCAGTACTTC. It codes for CASSSRQGEQYF.

This chain links TRBV19 with TRBJ2-2; weak D call: TRBD2 (6 bases). The CDR3 contains 15 residues. V was shortened by 3 bases and J by 1 base, with 9 bases between the two germline ends. The germline gives CDR1 LNHDA, CDR2 SQIVND (reference sequence). The CDR3 bases are TGTGCCAGTAGTATCCTCGGGGGGAACACCGGGGAGCTGTTTTTT. Protein product: CASSILGGNTGELFF.

The chain joins TRBV3-1 (or the pseudogene TRBV3-2) to TRBJ1-2, with a possible D match to TRBD1 (6 bases). The CDR3 spans 13 residues. Trimming left V 0 bases short and J 10 bases short, with 12 bases between. Germline V lookup: CDR1 LGHDT, CDR2 YNNKEL (reference sequence). The CDR3 DNA is TGTGCCAGCAGCCAAGATGGGGGCCGGGACTACACCTTC. Translation: CASSQDGGRDYTF.

The chain uses TRBV14 and TRBJ1-1; the D gene is possibly TRBD1 (6 bases). V lost 1 base to trimming and J lost 2 bases, with 11 bases between them. Germline V lookup: CDR1 SGHDN, CDR2 FVKESK. The CDR3 is 15 amino acids. CDR3 nucleotides: TGTGCCAGCAGCCAAGTACCAGGGGCAAACACTGAAGCTTTCTTT. It yields the protein CASSQVPGANTEAFF.

This clone is a singleton in its sample. This rearrangement joins TRBV9 to TRBJ1-2; D unclear. Germline values: CDR1 SGDLS, CDR2 YYNGEE. The V gene lost 3 bases and the J gene lost 3 bases, with 15 bases spanning the gap. The CDR3 runs to 15 residues. CDR3 sequence (DNA): TGTGCCAGCAGCGCCCCGGGAAATCCGGACTATGGCTACACCTTC. Encoded protein: CASSAPGNPDYGYTF. The whole variable domain, remainder taken from reference TRBV9 and TRBJ1-2, is DSGVTQTPKHLITATGQRVTLRCSPRSGDLSVYWYQQSLDQGLQFLIQYYNGEERAKGNILERFSAQQFPDLHSELNLSSLELGDSALYFCASSAPGNPDYGYTFGSGTRLTVV.